These 19 T cell receptor beta chains were sequenced from one sample in a study of OX40 agonist ivuxolimab in advanced cancers. TCRdb keeps only in-frame clones here, not all; method: immunoSEQ multiplex PCR. The sample records some 73,000 clones, 80% to 90% being singletons. The source material was CD4+ or CD8+ T cells sorted from blood, sampled in a trial of the OX40 agonist ivuxolimab. The origin of the receptors is an adult with an advanced solid tumor such as melanoma, head and neck, liver or kidney cancer.

This sequence joins TRBV10-3 and TRBJ1-5; D is perhaps TRBD1 (6 bases). The CDR3 extends over 17 amino acids. V was clipped by 3 bases and J by 5 bases, with 20 bases between them. CDR1 and CDR2 (germline): ENHRY, SYGVKD. CDR3 bases: TGTGCCATCAGTGATGACGGGGGCAGAGACTTGTATCAGCCCCAGCATTTT. As protein: CAISDDGGRDLYQPQHF.

The V and J genes are TRBV4-1 and TRBJ1-6, with 7 bases aligning to TRBD1. The CDR3 has 15 amino acids. V lost 0 bases, J lost 10 bases, and 6 bases stayed unmatched. Looked up from germline, CDR1 is MGHRA and CDR2 is YSYEKL. CDR3 region: CASSQEIPGGSPLHF. In DNA form, the CDR3 reads TGCGCCAGCAGCCAAGAGATCCCAGGGGGATCACCCCTCCACTTT.

J is TRBJ2-7 and V is TRBV7-9, with 8 bases fitting TRBD2. Germline V gene sequence: CDR1 SEHNR, CDR2 FQNEAQ (reference sequence). This CDR3 has 14 residues. With V trimmed by 5 bases and J by 0 bases, 3 bases remained unmatched. This CDR3 is CASSPLAGSYEQYF. The DNA for the CDR3 is TGTGCCAGCAGCCCCCTAGCGGGCTCCTACGAGCAGTACTTC.

This chain uses TRBV19 with TRBJ2-1; D not resolved. This CDR3 has 13 amino acids. Germline CDR1 is LNHDA and CDR2 is SQIVND (reference sequence). The V end was cut by 7 bases, the J end by 5 bases, with 12 bases between. DNA for the CDR3: TGTGCCAGTATGTTTAGTTTGAACAATGAGCAGTTCTTC. Its translation is CASMFSLNNEQFF. The full variable domain, its missing parts supplied by reference TRBV19 and TRBJ2-1, is DGGITQSPKYLFRKEGQNVTLSCEQNLNHDAMYWYRQDPGQGLRLIYYSQIVNDFQKGDIAEGYSVSREKKESFPLTVTSAQKNPTAFYLCASMFSLNNEQFFGPGTRLTVL.

The chain has TRBV29-1 and TRBJ2-1, with 9 nucleotides matching TRBD1. The trim removed 1 base at V and 0 bases at J, leaving 7 bases unmatched. The CDR3 is 17 amino acids. Germline CDR1 reads SQVTM; CDR2 reads ANQGSEA. CDR3 protein: CSVEGTQGARSYNEQFF. In nucleotides, the CDR3 is TGCAGCGTTGAAGGTACACAGGGGGCCCGCTCCTACAATGAGCAGTTCTTC.

The chain has TRBV6-1 and TRBJ2-7; 10 bases fit TRBD2. J lost 3 bases, V lost 3 bases, and 8 bases had no gene match. CDR1 and CDR2 from the germline V gene are MNHNS and SASEGT. The CDR3 covers 16 residues. CDR3 loop: CASSDLLAGFGYEQYF. The CDR3 bases are TGTGCCAGCAGTGACTTACTAGCGGGGTTCGGCTACGAGCAGTACTTC.

The V call is TRBV2, the J call TRBJ2-1; TRBD2 matches at 9 bases. Germline loops: CDR1 SNHLY, CDR2 FYNNEI. V shed 5 bases, J shed 4 bases, and the junction held 3 bases outside the gene matches. The CDR3 sequence is 14 residues long. This CDR3 is CASSLAGTYNEQFF. CDR3 DNA sequence: TGTGCCAGCAGTCTAGCGGGAACATACAATGAGCAGTTCTTC.

This chain joins TRBV4-1 and TRBJ2-3, with a possible D match to TRBD2 (5 bases). The CDR3 runs 12 residues. The V gene's germline CDR1 is MGHRA and CDR2 YSYEKL. Trimming removed 9 bases from V and 0 bases from J, with 7 bases in between. The CDR3 coding sequence is TGCGCCAGTGAGGGTAGCACAGATACGCAGTATTTT. This gives the protein CASEGSTDTQYF.

Here the CDR3 reads CASSLLLFTEAFF. The DNA for the CDR3 is TGTGCCAGCAGTTTACTTCTTTTTACTGAAGCTTTCTTT. The chain couples TRBV27 to TRBJ1-1, with D uncertain. Germline lookup yields CDR1 MNHEY and CDR2 SMNVEV (reference sequence). The V gene lost 2 bases and the J gene lost 5 bases, with 9 bases spanning the gap. The CDR3 loop spans 13 amino acids.

J is TRBJ1-1 and V is TRBV29-1; 8 nucleotides agree with TRBD1. Looked up from germline, CDR1 is SQVTM and CDR2 is ANQGSEA. The CDR3 extends over 13 amino acids. The trim removed 4 bases at V and 2 bases at J, leaving 3 bases unmatched. The CDR3 loop is CSVVGQANTEAFF. In DNA, the CDR3 is TGCAGCGTTGTGGGACAGGCCAACACTGAAGCTTTCTTT. The variable domain in full, with the rest retrieved from reference TRBV29-1 and TRBJ1-1, is SAVISQKPSRDICQRGTSLTIQCQVDSQVTMMFWYRQQPGQSLTLIATANQGSEATYESGFVIDKFPISRPNLTFSTLTVSNMSPEDSSIYLCSVVGQANTEAFFGQGTRLTVV.

The chain employs TRBV6-5 and TRBJ2-5, with 9 bases lining up with TRBD1. V dropped 4 bases and J dropped 13; count of bases not matched to a gene: 10. CDR3 size: 13 residues. The V gene's germline CDR1 is MNHEY and CDR2 SVGAGI. The CDR3 DNA sequence: TGTGCCAGCAGTTCGGGAAAGGACAGGGGACCGTACTTC. It specifies CASSSGKDRGPYF.

The gene calls are TRBV28 and TRBJ2-7; 10 bases map to TRBD2. The CDR3 totals 17 residues. V was clipped by 6 bases and J by 3 bases; unmatched bases: 14. Per the germline V gene, CDR1 is MDHEN and CDR2 is SYDVKM. CDR3 nucleotide sequence: TGTGCCAGCAGCTCCTTCCGTAGCGGGAGGCTCGACTACGAGCAGTACTTC. It encodes CASSSFRSGRLDYEQYF.

The chain joins TRBV9 to TRBJ2-7; 10 bases agree with TRBD1. The CDR3 consists of 13 residues. Germline CDR1 reads SGDLS; CDR2 reads YYNGEE. After removal of 3 bases from V and 4 bases from J, the junction contained 1 base not matched to a gene. The DNA of the CDR3 is TGTGCCAGCAGCGGGACAGGGGGATACGAGCAGTACTTC. Its translation is CASSGTGGYEQYF.

The rearrangement uses TRBV30 and TRBJ2-3, with 14 bases matching TRBD2. Germline-derived CDR1 and CDR2 are GTSNPN and SVGIG (reference sequence). Trimming cost V 1 base and J 6 bases; bases outside gene matches: 3. This CDR3 is built from 15 residues. The CDR3 DNA follows: TGTGCCTGGAGTGGACTAGCGGGGGGGCTTGATACGCAGTATTTT. It codes for CAWSGLAGGLDTQYF.

The J gene is TRBJ1-1, the V gene TRBV19; TRBD1 agrees at 10 bases. V was clipped by 6 bases and J by 6 bases; unmatched bases: 7. Germline V CDR1 and CDR2: LNHDA, SQIVND (reference sequence). This CDR3 has 14 amino acids. The CDR3: CASSRQGAFAEAFF. Here the CDR3 DNA reads TGTGCCAGTAGCCGACAGGGGGCTTTTGCTGAAGCTTTCTTT.

This chain joins TRBV7-9 and TRBJ2-3; the match to TRBD2 covers 8 bases. Per the germline V gene, CDR1 is SEHNR and CDR2 is FQNEAQ (reference sequence). V trimming: 5 bases; J trimming: 4 bases; junction bases outside the gene matches: 8. The CDR3 has 15 amino acids. CDR3 in amino acids: CASSRGSGTSDTQYF. The CDR3 nucleotides are TGTGCCAGCAGCCGTGGTAGCGGGACCTCAGATACGCAGTATTTT.

The chain recombines TRBV19 with TRBJ2-7; no firm D call. The CDR3 is 13 amino acids. From germline, CDR1 is LNHDA and CDR2 SQIVND (reference sequence). V lost 2 bases and J 2 bases, leaving 7 bases between the germline ends. The CDR3 DNA reads as TGTGCCAGTAGTATACTGGGGACCTACGAGCAGTACTTC. This codes for CASSILGTYEQYF. Full variable domain (rest looked up from reference TRBV19 and TRBJ2-7): DGGITQSPKYLFRKEGQNVTLSCEQNLNHDAMYWYRQDPGQGLRLIYYSQIVNDFQKGDIAEGYSVSREKKESFPLTVTSAQKNPTAFYLCASSILGTYEQYFGPGTRLTVT.

V and J are TRBV10-3 and TRBJ2-7; D may be TRBD1 or TRBD2 (5 bases each). Germline assignment: CDR1 ENHRY and CDR2 SYGVKD. Trimming pared 10 bases from V and 3 bases from J, leaving 16 bases between. The CDR3 is 13 residues long. CDR3 sequence reads: CASRDRLIYEQYF. The CDR3 bases are TGTGCCAGCCGGGACCGACTGATCTACGAGCAGTACTTC.

In this sample, this clone turned up once. The rearrangement links TRBV19 to TRBJ1-5; D is uncertain. This CDR3 is 17 amino acids long. The V end lost 3 bases, the J end lost 9 bases, and 24 bases lay between the germline ends. Per the germline V gene, CDR1 is LNHDA and CDR2 is SQIVND (reference sequence). In DNA form, the CDR3 reads TGTGCCAGTAGTATTCCCCTACCAAACGACGCCGCCTGGCCCCAGCATTTT. As protein: CASSIPLPNDAAWPQHF.